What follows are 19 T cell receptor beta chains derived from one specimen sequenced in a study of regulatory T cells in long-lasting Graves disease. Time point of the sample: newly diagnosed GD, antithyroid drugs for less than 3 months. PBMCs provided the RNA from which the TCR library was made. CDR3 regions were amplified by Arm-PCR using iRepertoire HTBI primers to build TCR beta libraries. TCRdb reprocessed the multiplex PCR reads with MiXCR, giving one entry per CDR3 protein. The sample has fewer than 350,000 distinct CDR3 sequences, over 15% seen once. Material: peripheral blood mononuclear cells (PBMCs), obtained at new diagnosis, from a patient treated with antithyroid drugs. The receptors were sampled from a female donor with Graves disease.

The chain's CDR3 is CASSLTGQGALAKNIQYF. The DNA for the CDR3 is TGTGCCAGTAGTCTCACGGGACAGGGGGCCCTAGCCAAAAACATTCAGTACTTC. The chain uses TRBV19 and TRBJ2-4; TRBD1 matches at 12 bases. V shed 5 bases, J shed 0 bases, and the junction held 8 bases outside the gene matches. The CDR3 is made up of 18 amino acids. Germline V gene sequence: CDR1 LNHDA, CDR2 SQIVND (reference sequence).

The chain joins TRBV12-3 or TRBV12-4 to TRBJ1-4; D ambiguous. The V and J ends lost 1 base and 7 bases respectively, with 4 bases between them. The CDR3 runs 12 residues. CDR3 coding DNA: TGTGCCAGCAGTTTAGAAGGTGAAAAACTGTTTTTT. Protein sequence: CASSLEGEKLFF.

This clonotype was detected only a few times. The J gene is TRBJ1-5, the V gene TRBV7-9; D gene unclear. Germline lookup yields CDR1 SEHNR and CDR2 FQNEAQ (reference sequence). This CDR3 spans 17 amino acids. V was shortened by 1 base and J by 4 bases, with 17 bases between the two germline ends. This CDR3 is CASSLGIGVGLNQPQHF. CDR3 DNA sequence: TGTGCCAGCAGCTTAGGTATCGGGGTTGGCCTGAATCAGCCCCAGCATTTT.

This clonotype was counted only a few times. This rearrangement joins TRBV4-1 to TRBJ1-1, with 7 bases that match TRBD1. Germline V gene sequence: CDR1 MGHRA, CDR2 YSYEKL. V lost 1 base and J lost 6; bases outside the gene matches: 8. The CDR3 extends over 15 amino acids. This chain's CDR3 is CASSQVATGWAEAFF. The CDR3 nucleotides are TGCGCCAGCAGCCAAGTGGCGACAGGGTGGGCTGAAGCTTTCTTT.

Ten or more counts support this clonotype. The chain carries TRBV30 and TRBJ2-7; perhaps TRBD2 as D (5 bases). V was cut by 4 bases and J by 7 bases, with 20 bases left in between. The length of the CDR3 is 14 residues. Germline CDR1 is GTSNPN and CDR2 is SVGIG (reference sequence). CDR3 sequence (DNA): TGTGCCTGGAAGGCCGTGAGTAGCGCTGGGGAGCAGTACTTC. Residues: CAWKAVSSAGEQYF.

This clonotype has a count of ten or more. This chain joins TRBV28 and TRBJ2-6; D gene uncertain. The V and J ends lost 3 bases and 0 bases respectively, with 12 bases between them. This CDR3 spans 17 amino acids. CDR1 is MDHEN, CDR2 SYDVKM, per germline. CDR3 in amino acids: CASSFRIKSSGANVLTF. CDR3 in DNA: TGTGCCAGCAGTTTTAGGATAAAGAGCTCTGGGGCCAACGTCCTGACTTTC.

CDR3 sequence: CAFQPQHF. The CDR3 region has the DNA TGTGCCTTCCAGCCCCAGCATTTT. The rearrangement links TRBV3-1 to TRBJ1-5; no definite D call. Germline CDR1 LGHDT, CDR2 YNNKEL (reference sequence). CDR3 size: 8 residues. The V and J ends lost 11 bases and 7 bases respectively, with 3 bases between them.

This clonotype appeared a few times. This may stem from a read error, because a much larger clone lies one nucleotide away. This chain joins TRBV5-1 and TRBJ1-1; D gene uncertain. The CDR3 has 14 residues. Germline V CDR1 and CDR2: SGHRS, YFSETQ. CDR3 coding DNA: TGCGCCAGCAGCCCCACCACAGACCACACTGAAGCTCTCTTT. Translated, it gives CASSPTTDHTEALF. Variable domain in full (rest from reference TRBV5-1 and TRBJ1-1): KAGVTQTPRYLIKTRGQQVTLSCSPISGHRSVSWYQQTPGQGLQFLFEYFSETQRNKGNFPGRFSGRQFSNSRSEMNVSTLELGDSALYLCASSPTTDHTEALFGQGTRLTVV.

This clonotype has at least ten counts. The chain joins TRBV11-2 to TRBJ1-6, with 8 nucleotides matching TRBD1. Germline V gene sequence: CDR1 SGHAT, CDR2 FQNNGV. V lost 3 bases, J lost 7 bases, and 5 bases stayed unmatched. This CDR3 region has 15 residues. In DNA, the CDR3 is TGTGCCAGCAGCTTTGCAGGGGGCGTCAATTCACCCCTCCACTTT. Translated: CASSFAGGVNSPLHF.

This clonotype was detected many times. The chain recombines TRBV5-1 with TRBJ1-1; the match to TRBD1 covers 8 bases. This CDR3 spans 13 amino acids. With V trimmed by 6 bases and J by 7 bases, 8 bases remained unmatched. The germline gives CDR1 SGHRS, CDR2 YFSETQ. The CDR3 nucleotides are TGCGCCAGCAACCCATCCGGGACAGGTGAAGCTTTCTTT. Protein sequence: CASNPSGTGEAFF.

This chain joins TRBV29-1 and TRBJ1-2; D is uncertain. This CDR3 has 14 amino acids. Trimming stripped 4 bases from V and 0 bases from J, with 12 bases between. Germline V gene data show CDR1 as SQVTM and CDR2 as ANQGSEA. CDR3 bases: TGCAGCGTTGGGCCGGGCTCCTCTAACTATGGCTACACCTTC. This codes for CSVGPGSSNYGYTF.

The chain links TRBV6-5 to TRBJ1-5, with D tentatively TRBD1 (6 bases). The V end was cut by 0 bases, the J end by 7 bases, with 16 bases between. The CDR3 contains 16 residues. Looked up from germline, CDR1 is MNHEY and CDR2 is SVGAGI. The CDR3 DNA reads TGTGCCAGCAGTTACTCGGATACAGGGTACCGGCAGCCCCAGCATTTT. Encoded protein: CASSYSDTGYRQPQHF.

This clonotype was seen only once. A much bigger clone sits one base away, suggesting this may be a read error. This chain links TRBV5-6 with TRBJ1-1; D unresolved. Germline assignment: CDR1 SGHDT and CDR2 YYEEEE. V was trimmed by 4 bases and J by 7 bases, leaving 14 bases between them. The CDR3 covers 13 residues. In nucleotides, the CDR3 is TGTGCCAGCAGCCCTCGGGGAGACGTTGAAGCTTTCTTT. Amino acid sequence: CASSPRGDVEAFF.

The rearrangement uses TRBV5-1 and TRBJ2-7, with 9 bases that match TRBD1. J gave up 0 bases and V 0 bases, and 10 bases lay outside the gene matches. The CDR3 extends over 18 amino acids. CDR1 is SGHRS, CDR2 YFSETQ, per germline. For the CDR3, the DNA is TGCGCCAGCAGCTTGGCCGAAAGGGGACAGGGTTTCTCCTACGAGCAGTACTTC. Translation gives CASSLAERGQGFSYEQYF. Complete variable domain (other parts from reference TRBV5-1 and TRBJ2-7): KAGVTQTPRYLIKTRGQQVTLSCSPISGHRSVSWYQQTPGQGLQFLFEYFSETQRNKGNFPGRFSGRQFSNSRSEMNVSTLELGDSALYLCASSLAERGQGFSYEQYFGPGTRLTVT.

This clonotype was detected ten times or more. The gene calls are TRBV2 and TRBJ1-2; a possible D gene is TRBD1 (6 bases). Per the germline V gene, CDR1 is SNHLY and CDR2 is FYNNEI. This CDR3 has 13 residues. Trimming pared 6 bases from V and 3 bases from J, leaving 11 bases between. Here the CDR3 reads CASRRGGDYGYTF. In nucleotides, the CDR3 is TGTGCCAGCAGGAGAGGGGGTGACTATGGCTACACCTTC.

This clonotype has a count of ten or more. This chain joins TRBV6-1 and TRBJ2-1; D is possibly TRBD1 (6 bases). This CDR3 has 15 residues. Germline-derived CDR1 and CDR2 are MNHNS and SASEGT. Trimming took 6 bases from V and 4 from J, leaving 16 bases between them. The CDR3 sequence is CASSSGEMAYNEQFF. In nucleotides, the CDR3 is TGTGCCAGCAGCTCAGGGGAAATGGCTTACAATGAGCAGTTCTTC.

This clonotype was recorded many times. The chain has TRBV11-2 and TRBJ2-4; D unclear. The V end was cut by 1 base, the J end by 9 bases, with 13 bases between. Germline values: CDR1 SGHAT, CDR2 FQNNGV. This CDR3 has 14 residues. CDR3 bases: TGTGCCAGCAGCTTAGTGAGTGGGCGTAGCATTCAGTACTTC. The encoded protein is CASSLVSGRSIQYF.

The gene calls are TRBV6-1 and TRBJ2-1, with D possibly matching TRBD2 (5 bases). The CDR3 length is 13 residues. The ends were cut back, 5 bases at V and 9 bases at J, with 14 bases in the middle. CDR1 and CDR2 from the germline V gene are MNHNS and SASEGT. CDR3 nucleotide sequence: TGTGCCAGCAGTTACAAGCGGAACCTTGAGCAGTTCTTC. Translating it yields CASSYKRNLEQFF.

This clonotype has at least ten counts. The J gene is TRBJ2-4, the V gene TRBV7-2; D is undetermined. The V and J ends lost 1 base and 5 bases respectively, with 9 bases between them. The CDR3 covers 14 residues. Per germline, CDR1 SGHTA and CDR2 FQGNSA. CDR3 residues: CASSLVSGQNIQYF. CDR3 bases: TGTGCCAGCAGCTTAGTTTCGGGCCAAAACATTCAGTACTTC.